What follows are 29 T cell receptor beta chains derived from one specimen sequenced in a study of long-term antiretroviral therapy in people with HIV. The immunoSEQ assay was v3.0, run at survey level. Generated by immunoSEQ multiplex PCR, the TCRdb table keeps only in-frame clones and is missing some. The profile shows 25,000 to 35,000 clones, over 80% of them singletons. Here the sequenced sample was unsorted PBMCs, taken 2.7 to 2.9 years after starting antiretroviral therapy. The receptors derive from a man younger than 45 with HIV.

The gene calls are TRBV4-2 and TRBJ2-3; 8 nucleotides align to TRBD2. V shed 0 bases, J shed 4 bases, and the junction held 6 bases outside the gene matches. The length of the CDR3 is 16 residues. Germline CDR1 and CDR2: LGHNA and YNFKEQ. The CDR3 bases are TGTGCCAGCAGCCAAGACGGCGGGGGGACCTCAGATACGCAGTATTTT. Amino acids: CASSQDGGGTSDTQYF.

V is TRBV7-8 and J is TRBJ1-1; 10 nucleotides match TRBD1. The CDR3 sequence is 21 residues long. J gave up 0 bases and V 4 bases, and 20 bases lay outside the gene matches. CDR1 and CDR2 from the germline V gene are SGHVS and FQNEAQ. The CDR3 loop is CASSSKSWPGQGFSVNTEAFF. CDR3 sequence (DNA): TGTGCCAGCAGCTCAAAATCTTGGCCGGGACAGGGGTTTTCAGTGAACACTGAAGCTTTCTTT.

The chain couples TRBV6-5 to TRBJ1-2; 7 bases are shared with TRBD1. Unmatched junction bases numbered 8, after V lost 6 bases and J lost 4 bases. The CDR3 is made up of 14 amino acids. Germline lookup yields CDR1 MNHEY and CDR2 SVGAGI. The CDR3 nucleotides are TGTGCCAGCAGGGGGGGGTCAGGGGGCTATGGCTACACCTTC. Its translation: CASRGGSGGYGYTF.

The chain recombines TRBV7-8 with TRBJ1-1; D not resolved. This CDR3 spans 14 amino acids. Germline CDR1 and CDR2: SGHVS and FQNEAQ. V lost 7 bases, J lost 0 bases, and 12 bases lay in between. The CDR3 nucleotides are TGTGCCAGCACCCAACGGAGAATGAACACTGAAGCTTTCTTT. This translates into CASTQRRMNTEAFF.

This clone has a handful of counts. The chain uses TRBV6-5 and TRBJ1-6; D may be TRBD1 (5 bases). Germline CDR1 and CDR2: MNHEY and SVGAGI. V was trimmed by 5 bases and J by 7 bases, leaving 12 bases between them. The CDR3 covers 14 residues. The DNA of the CDR3 is TGTGCCAGCAGTCTGGGGGGGAACAATTCACCCCTCCACTTT. It translates to CASSLGGNNSPLHF.

V usage is TRBV27 and J usage is TRBJ2-1, with D perhaps TRBD2 (5 bases). V shed 2 bases and J shed 0 bases, with 8 bases lying between them. CDR1 is MNHEY and CDR2 is SMNVEV in the germline V gene (reference sequence). This CDR3 comprises 15 residues. The CDR3 loop reads CASSLDGSSYNEQFF. CDR3 nucleotide sequence: TGTGCCAGCAGTTTAGATGGGAGCTCCTACAATGAGCAGTTCTTC.

The J gene is TRBJ1-2, the V gene TRBV7-9, with TRBD1 as a possible D gene (5 bases). The germline gives CDR1 SEHNR, CDR2 FQNEAQ (reference sequence). V lost 2 bases and J lost 8, with 15 bases in between. The CDR3 is 14 residues long. Written as DNA, the CDR3 is TGTGCCAGCAGCTTATCTTCCAGGGCGGGCGGCTACACCTTC. Translating it yields CASSLSSRAGGYTF.

This sequence joins TRBV7-9 and TRBJ2-2; TRBD1 agrees at 8 bases. This CDR3 region has 16 residues. Germline V gene sequence: CDR1 SEHNR, CDR2 FQNEAQ (reference sequence). V dropped 1 base and J dropped 3; count of bases not matched to a gene: 4. The CDR3 is CASSLEAGGDTGELFF. CDR3 coding DNA: TGTGCCAGCAGCTTAGAGGCAGGGGGCGACACCGGGGAGCTGTTTTTT.

The rearrangement joins TRBV28 to TRBJ1-2, with TRBD1 as a possible D gene (5 bases). The V gene lost 6 bases and the J gene lost 2 bases, with 7 bases spanning the gap. The CDR3 covers 12 residues. The germline gives CDR1 MDHEN, CDR2 SYDVKM. CDR3 protein: CASRTANYGYTF. CDR3 in DNA: TGTGCCAGCAGGACAGCAAACTATGGCTACACCTTC.

This rearrangement joins TRBV2 to TRBJ2-3, with D perhaps matching TRBD2 (7 bases). Germline-derived CDR1 and CDR2 are SNHLY and FYNNEI. The V gene lost 6 bases and the J gene lost 0 bases, with 10 bases spanning the gap. This CDR3 has 14 residues. CDR3 DNA: TGTGCCAGCAGGGGGGGGCTAAGCACAGATACGCAGTATTTT. It encodes CASRGGLSTDTQYF. Drawing the rest from reference TRBV2 and TRBJ2-3, the complete variable domain is EPEVTQTPSHQVTQMGQEVILRCVPISNHLYFYWYRQILGQKVEFLVSFYNNEISEKSEIFDDQFSVERPDGSNFTLKIRSTKLEDSAMYFCASRGGLSTDTQYFGPGTRLTVL.

There are a few counts of this clone. This chain links TRBV19 with TRBJ1-5; a possible D gene is TRBD1 (5 bases). The ends were cut back, 3 bases at V and 3 bases at J, with 9 bases in the middle. This CDR3 is 14 amino acids long. The germline CDR1 and CDR2 sequences are LNHDA and SQIVND (reference sequence). CDR3 nucleotides: TGTGCCAGTAGTATCCGGGACCTCAATCAGCCCCAGCATTTT. Its protein is CASSIRDLNQPQHF.

The chain links TRBV7-9 to TRBJ2-3; TRBD2 is a possible D gene (6 bases). Germline-derived CDR1 and CDR2 are SEHNR and FQNEAQ (reference sequence). The V and J ends lost 5 bases and 0 bases respectively, with 12 bases between them. This CDR3 has 15 amino acids. The CDR3: CASSPPGVSTDTQYF. CDR3 coding DNA: TGTGCCAGCAGCCCCCCGGGGGTGAGCACAGATACGCAGTATTTT.

This clone was seen only once. The V call is TRBV6-5, the J call TRBJ2-5, with D perhaps TRBD1 (6 bases). Germline V gene sequence: CDR1 MNHEY, CDR2 SVGAGI. V was clipped by 2 bases and J by 5 bases, with 12 bases between them. The CDR3 extends over 14 amino acids. As DNA, the CDR3 is TGTGCCAGCAGTTACATACGACAGGTCGAGACCCAGTACTTC. It yields the protein CASSYIRQVETQYF.

The chain is built from TRBV7-8 and TRBJ2-7; TRBD2 agrees at 7 bases. CDR1 and CDR2 from the germline V gene are SGHVS and FQNEAQ. This CDR3 region has 16 residues. Trimming cost V 0 bases and J 2 bases; bases outside gene matches: 7. CDR3 in amino acids: CASSLASAGVAYEQYF. The CDR3 DNA reads TGTGCCAGCAGCTTAGCGTCGGCGGGAGTGGCCTACGAGCAGTACTTC. Based on the CDR3 plus reference TRBV7-8 and TRBJ2-7, the full variable domain is GAGVSQSPRYKVAKRGQDVALRCDPISGHVSLFWYQQALGQGPEFLTYFQNEAQLDKSGLPSDRFFAERPEGSVSTLKIQRTQQEDSAVYLCASSLASAGVAYEQYFGPGTRLTVT.

This chain uses TRBV28 with TRBJ1-1, with 7 bases that match TRBD1. Germline assignment: CDR1 MDHEN and CDR2 SYDVKM. Losses at the gene ends were 6 bases for V and 6 bases for J; bases not matched to a gene: 7. The CDR3 contains 13 residues. In DNA form, the CDR3 reads TGTGCCAGCAGACGTGAGGGGGCCGCTGAAGCTTTCTTT. Its protein product is CASRREGAAEAFF.

The chain joins TRBV9 to TRBJ2-3, with TRBD2 matching over 7 bases. The CDR3 length is 13 residues. V lost 3 bases, J lost 6 bases, and 4 bases stayed unmatched. Germline-derived CDR1 and CDR2 are SGDLS and YYNGEE. CDR3 bases: TGTGCCAGCAGCGGCCGACTAGCCGATACGCAGTATTTT. Encoded protein: CASSGRLADTQYF. Filled out from reference TRBV9 and TRBJ2-3, the complete variable domain reads DSGVTQTPKHLITATGQRVTLRCSPRSGDLSVYWYQQSLDQGLQFLIQYYNGEERAKGNILERFSAQQFPDLHSELNLSSLELGDSALYFCASSGRLADTQYFGPGTRLTVL.

This clone was picked up a small number of times. V is TRBV7-9 and J is TRBJ1-4; D remains ambiguous. CDR3 length equals 14 residues. From germline, CDR1 is SEHNR and CDR2 FQNEAQ (reference sequence). The V end lost 0 bases, the J end lost 8 bases, and 10 bases lay between the germline ends. The CDR3 DNA sequence: TGTGCCAGCAGCTTAGCTGTAGGGCAAGAAAAACTGTTTTTT. Its protein is CASSLAVGQEKLFF.

The rearrangement links TRBV5-6 to TRBJ2-3; 12 nucleotides line up with TRBD2. The CDR3 totals 19 residues. J was trimmed by 0 bases and V by 0 bases; bases with no gene match: 8. CDR1 is SGHDT and CDR2 is YYEEEE in the germline V gene. The CDR3 sequence: CASSLASTSGGHSTDTQYF. As DNA, the CDR3 is TGTGCCAGCAGCTTGGCGTCGACTAGCGGGGGCCATAGCACAGATACGCAGTATTTT. Together with reference TRBV5-6 and TRBJ2-3, the CDR3 gives the full variable domain: DAGVTQSPTHLIKTRGQQVTLRCSPKSGHDTVSWYQQALGQGPQFIFQYYEEEERQRGNFPDRFSGHQFPNYSSELNVNALLLGDSALYLCASSLASTSGGHSTDTQYFGPGTRLTVL.

The chain uses TRBV28 and TRBJ1-4, with D perhaps matching TRBD1 (6 bases). Trimming shortened V by 5 bases and J by 5 bases, and 15 bases separated the two germline ends. Germline assignment: CDR1 MDHEN and CDR2 SYDVKM. The CDR3 has 15 residues. The CDR3 loop reads CASSRLTGPNEKLFF. CDR3 coding DNA: TGTGCCAGCAGTCGTCTGACAGGCCCAAATGAAAAACTGTTTTTT.

The rearrangement links TRBV2 to TRBJ1-4, with 9 bases lining up with TRBD1. J gave up 7 bases and V 6 bases, and 12 bases lay outside the gene matches. This CDR3 is 16 amino acids long. Per germline, CDR1 SNHLY and CDR2 FYNNEI. CDR3 in amino acids: CASRSPQGAVFEKLFF. In DNA form, the CDR3 reads TGTGCCAGCAGGTCCCCACAGGGGGCCGTTTTTGAAAAACTGTTTTTT.

This chain joins TRBV28 and TRBJ1-1; TRBD1 aligns across 11 bases. V shed 5 bases, J shed 5 bases, and the junction held 4 bases outside the gene matches. The CDR3 spans 14 residues. Per germline, CDR1 MDHEN and CDR2 SYDVKM. CDR3 protein: CASSLDRGRTEAFF. The CDR3 coding sequence is TGTGCCAGCAGTCTGGACAGGGGGCGAACTGAAGCTTTCTTT. The variable domain in full, completed from reference TRBV28 and TRBJ1-1, reads DVKVTQSSRYLVKRTGEKVFLECVQDMDHENMFWYRQDPGLGLRLIYFSYDVKMKEKGDIPEGYSVSREKKERFSLILESASTNQTSMYLCASSLDRGRTEAFFGQGTRLTVV.

The CDR3 DNA reads TGTGCCAGCAGTTACATTGGGACTGAAGCTTTCTTT. Residues: CASSYIGTEAFF. The rearrangement joins TRBV6-5 to TRBJ1-1; D gene uncertain. The V end was cut by 2 bases, the J end by 5 bases, with 6 bases between. In germline, CDR1 is MNHEY, CDR2 SVGAGI. This CDR3 is 12 amino acids long.

This chain uses TRBV5-1 with TRBJ1-4, with D unclear. This CDR3 contains 15 residues. Trimming took 0 bases from V and 7 from J, leaving 13 bases between them. Germline V CDR1 and CDR2: SGHRS, YFSETQ. The CDR3 sequence is CASSLGQALGEKLFF. CDR3 bases: TGCGCCAGCAGCTTGGGGCAGGCCTTAGGTGAAAAACTGTTTTTT.

This clone came up a few times. The chain joins TRBV7-9 to TRBJ1-1; 7 bases agree with TRBD1. CDR1 is SEHNR and CDR2 is FQNEAQ in the germline V gene (reference sequence). With 5 bases clipped from V and 4 bases from J, the junction kept 10 bases outside the gene matches. The length of the CDR3 is 15 residues. CDR3 loop: CASSHDRDGSTEAFF. The CDR3 DNA sequence: TGTGCCAGCAGCCATGACAGGGATGGAAGCACTGAAGCTTTCTTT.

This clone was detected once. The gene calls are TRBV4-1 and TRBJ2-1, with D perhaps matching TRBD1 or TRBD2 (5 bases each). V was pared by 4 bases and J by 2 bases, with 18 bases between. CDR1 and CDR2 from the germline V gene are MGHRA and YSYEKL. The CDR3 spans 17 residues. This CDR3 is CASSLQGDRNPYNEQFF. CDR3 DNA sequence: TGCGCCAGCAGCCTCCAGGGAGACCGTAACCCCTACAATGAGCAGTTCTTC.

This chain connects TRBV7-3 to TRBJ2-3; no clear D gene. Germline V gene data show CDR1 as SGHTA and CDR2 as FQGTGA. The CDR3 totals 15 residues. Trimming removed 2 bases from V and 4 bases from J, with 13 bases in between. For the CDR3, the DNA is TGTGCCAGCAGCTTAGCTCCTATCAGAGCAGATACGCAGTATTTT. This translates into CASSLAPIRADTQYF.

The rearrangement uses TRBV28 and TRBJ1-1, with 9 bases lining up with TRBD1. CDR3 size: 14 residues. V lost 7 bases and J lost 5; bases outside the gene matches: 8. Germline assignment: CDR1 MDHEN and CDR2 SYDVKM. The CDR3 nucleotides are TGTGCCAGCAACACGGGACAGGGCTGGACTGAAGCTTTCTTT. It codes for CASNTGQGWTEAFF.

In this sample, this clone turned up a few times. The V gene is TRBV6-5, the J gene TRBJ2-7; TRBD1 matches 7 bases. V was clipped by 2 bases and J by 3 bases; unmatched bases: 4. The CDR3 length is 14 residues. Germline CDR1 reads MNHEY; CDR2 reads SVGAGI. DNA for the CDR3: TGTGCCAGCAGTTACGGCGGACAGGTCTACGAGCAGTACTTC. Protein: CASSYGGQVYEQYF.

J is TRBJ1-1 and V is TRBV6-1, with TRBD1 identical over 11 bases. Germline V gives CDR1 MNHNS, CDR2 SASEGT. The CDR3 runs to 17 residues. V shed 3 bases and J 2 bases; nucleotides not matched to a gene: 8. The CDR3 DNA reads TGTGCCAGCAGTGAGGGACAGGGGGTGAACTTAAACACTGAAGCTTTCTTT. It specifies CASSEGQGVNLNTEAFF.